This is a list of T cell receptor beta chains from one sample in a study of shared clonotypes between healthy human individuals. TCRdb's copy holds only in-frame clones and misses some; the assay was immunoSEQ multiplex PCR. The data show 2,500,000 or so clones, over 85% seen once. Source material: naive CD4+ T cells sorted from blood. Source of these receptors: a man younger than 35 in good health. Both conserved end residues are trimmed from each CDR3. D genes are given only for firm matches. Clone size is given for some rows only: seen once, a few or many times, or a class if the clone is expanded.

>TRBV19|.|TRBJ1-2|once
ASSIGGQDYGYT
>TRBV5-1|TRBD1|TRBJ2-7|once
ASSSTGGALEQY
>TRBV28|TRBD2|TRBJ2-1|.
ASSPPGTRLGQF
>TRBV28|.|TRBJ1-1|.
ASNQDSYTEAF
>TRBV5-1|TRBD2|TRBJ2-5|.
ASSLLTSGGPSISPY
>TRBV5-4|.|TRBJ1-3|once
ASSLRVPGSGNTIY
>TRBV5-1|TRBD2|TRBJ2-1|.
ASSLEGGSGNEQF
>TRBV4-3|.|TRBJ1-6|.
ASSQDYRGPFSPLH
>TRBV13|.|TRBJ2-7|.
ASTLSGNPYEQY
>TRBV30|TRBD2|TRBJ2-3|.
AWASGRAGGSTDTQY
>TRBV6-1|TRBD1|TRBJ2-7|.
ASRGDRGEQY
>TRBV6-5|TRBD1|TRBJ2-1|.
ASSSTEGAAF
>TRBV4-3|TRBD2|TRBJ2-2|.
ASSQETSGANTGELF
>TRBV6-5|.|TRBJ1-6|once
ASSRTKANSPLH
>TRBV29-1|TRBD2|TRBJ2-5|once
SVEGTSGRGTQY
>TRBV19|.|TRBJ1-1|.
ASRTYMNTEAF
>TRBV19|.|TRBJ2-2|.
ASEAPGTITGELF
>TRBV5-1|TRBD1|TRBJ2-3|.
ASSPGQGTDTQY
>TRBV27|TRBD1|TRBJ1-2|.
ASSPQGAAYT
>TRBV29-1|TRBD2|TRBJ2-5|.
SVEEARGGRETQY
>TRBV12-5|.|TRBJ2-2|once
ASGLDTGWAGELF
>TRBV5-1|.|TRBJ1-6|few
ASSLPGQGSPLH
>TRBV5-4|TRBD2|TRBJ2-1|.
ASSLGGLAGVNEQF
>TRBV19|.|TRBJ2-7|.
ASSSLGSYEQY
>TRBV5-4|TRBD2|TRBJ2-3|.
ASSFTASGGRGTDTQY
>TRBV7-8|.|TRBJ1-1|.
ASSNKAWGDTEAF
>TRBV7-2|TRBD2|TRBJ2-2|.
ASSSIAGEITGELF
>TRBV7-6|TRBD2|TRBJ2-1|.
ASSTSGGRYNEQF
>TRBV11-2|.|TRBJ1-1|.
ASRRTGGTEAF
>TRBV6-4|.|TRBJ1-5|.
ASSDSATGVGNQPQH
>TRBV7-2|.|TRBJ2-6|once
ASSQRAGNSMLGANVLT
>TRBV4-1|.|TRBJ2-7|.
ASSPRRIGSRYEQY
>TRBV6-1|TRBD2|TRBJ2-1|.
ASSEVLAGDNEQF
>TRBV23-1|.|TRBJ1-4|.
ASSRSDPKREKLF
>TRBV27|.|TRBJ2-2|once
ASRQLGGSGGELF
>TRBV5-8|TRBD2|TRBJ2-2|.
ASSFRTSGRAKTGELF
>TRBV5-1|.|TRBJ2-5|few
ASSPGPQETQY
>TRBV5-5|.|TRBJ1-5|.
ASSLRHAGIQPQH
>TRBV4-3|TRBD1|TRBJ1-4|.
ASSPTGVGEKLF
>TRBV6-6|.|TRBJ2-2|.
ASTPLGGVGELF
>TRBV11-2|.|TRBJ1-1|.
ASSLPNTEAF
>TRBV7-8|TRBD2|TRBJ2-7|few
ASSPSGRGASYEQY
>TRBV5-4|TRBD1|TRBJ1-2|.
ASRTGPDYGYT
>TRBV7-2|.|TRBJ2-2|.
ASSLEQVAGELF
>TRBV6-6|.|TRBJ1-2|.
ASSYSGVYDPDGYT
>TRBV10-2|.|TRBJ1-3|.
ASSRVRTRDGGNTIY
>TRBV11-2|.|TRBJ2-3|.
ASSLNRGGLTDTQY
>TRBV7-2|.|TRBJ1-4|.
ASSPGEWVAYGEKLF
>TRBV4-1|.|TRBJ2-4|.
ASSAEGGTAKNIQY
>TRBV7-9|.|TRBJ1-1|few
ASSTGQRNTEAF
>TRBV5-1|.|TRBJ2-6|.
ASSSDGNSGANVLT
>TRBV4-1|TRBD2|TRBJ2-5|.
ASTFGSGRASDEQY